The 24 T cell receptor beta chains given below trace back to one sample, sequenced in a study of OX40 agonist ivuxolimab in advanced cancers. TCRdb keeps only in-frame clones here, not all; method: immunoSEQ multiplex PCR. The sample has about 64,000 clones, approximately 86% seen once; the top ten hold under 3.5%. The specimen comprised CD4+ or CD8+ T cells sorted from blood, sampled in a trial of the OX40 agonist ivuxolimab. The receptor source for this set is an adult with an advanced solid tumor such as melanoma, head and neck, liver or kidney cancer.

This chain uses TRBV5-1 with TRBJ1-1; tentatively, D is TRBD1 (5 bases). The V and J ends lost 4 bases and 1 base respectively, with 11 bases between them. The CDR3 spans 14 residues. Germline V gives CDR1 SGHRS, CDR2 YFSETQ. CDR3 in amino acids: CASSRGVENTEAFF. The DNA of the CDR3 is TGCGCCAGCAGCCGAGGGGTTGAGAACACTGAAGCTTTCTTT.

This clone appeared once. The rearrangement uses TRBV20-1 and TRBJ2-7; D is ambiguous. Germline assignment: CDR1 DFQATT and CDR2 SNEGSKA (reference sequence). The CDR3 covers 10 residues. Trimming took 6 bases from V and 7 from J, leaving 10 bases between them. CDR3: CSAQFIEQYF. As DNA, the CDR3 is TGCAGTGCCCAGTTTATTGAGCAGTACTTC.

This clone was picked up a small number of times. V is TRBV30 and J is TRBJ1-2; no clear D. From germline, CDR1 is GTSNPN and CDR2 SVGIG (reference sequence). V lost 0 bases and J lost 5, with 10 bases in between. The CDR3 is made up of 13 amino acids. CDR3 coding DNA: TGTGCCTGGAGTGTCGGGGTCGGATATGGCTACACCTTC. It yields the protein CAWSVGVGYGYTF.

This sequence joins TRBV4-1 and TRBJ2-5; 8 bases line up with TRBD1. The CDR3 loop spans 16 amino acids. J gave up 0 bases and V 3 bases, and 6 bases lay outside the gene matches. From germline, CDR1 is MGHRA and CDR2 YSYEKL. CDR3 sequence: CASSQDRVPYQETQYF. As DNA, the CDR3 is TGCGCCAGCAGCCAGGACAGGGTCCCGTACCAAGAGACCCAGTACTTC.

The chain is built from TRBV27 and TRBJ2-5; 7 nucleotides match TRBD1. The length of the CDR3 is 14 residues. From germline, CDR1 is MNHEY and CDR2 SMNVEV (reference sequence). J gave up 5 bases and V 3 bases, and 6 bases lay outside the gene matches. CDR3 bases: TGTGCCAGCAGTTTCAGGGGGAGATGGGAGACCCAGTACTTC. It translates to CASSFRGRWETQYF.

This chain uses TRBV10-3 with TRBJ2-5, with D maybe TRBD2 (5 bases). This CDR3 has 15 amino acids. The V end lost 5 bases, the J end lost 0 bases, and 13 bases lay between the germline ends. Germline CDR1 ENHRY, CDR2 SYGVKD. CDR3 residues: CAISLNEGNQETQYF. Here the CDR3 DNA reads TGTGCCATCAGTCTCAACGAGGGCAACCAAGAGACCCAGTACTTC.

The gene calls are TRBV29-1 and TRBJ1-5; possible D gene TRBD1, 5 bases. The germline CDR1 and CDR2 sequences are SQVTM and ANQGSEA. Trimming pared 6 bases from V and 4 bases from J, leaving 13 bases between. The CDR3 is 13 amino acids. CDR3 region: CSVLDRSNQPQHF. CDR3 nucleotide sequence: TGCAGCGTCCTCGACAGATCGAATCAGCCCCAGCATTTT. Full variable domain (remainder filled in from reference TRBV29-1 and TRBJ1-5): SAVISQKPSRDICQRGTSLTIQCQVDSQVTMMFWYRQQPGQSLTLIATANQGSEATYESGFVIDKFPISRPNLTFSTLTVSNMSPEDSSIYLCSVLDRSNQPQHFGDGTRLSIL.

Sample share makes this clone medium-sized. The chain recombines TRBV28 with TRBJ1-1, with 8 bases that match TRBD1. CDR1 and CDR2 (germline): MDHEN, SYDVKM. V shed 6 bases, J shed 1 base, and the junction held 7 bases outside the gene matches. The CDR3 is 15 residues long. The CDR3 DNA sequence: TGTGCCAGCAGCACCCCAGGGGGCGGGAACACTGAAGCTTTCTTT. Its translation: CASSTPGGGNTEAFF.

The chain couples TRBV7-3 to TRBJ1-1; D remains ambiguous. This CDR3 has 13 residues. V was clipped by 5 bases and J by 2 bases, with 9 bases between them. The germline V gene encodes CDR1 SGHTA and CDR2 FQGTGA. DNA of the CDR3: TGTGCCAGCAGCATGTTCGTAAACACTGAAGCTTTCTTT. Its translation is CASSMFVNTEAFF. The complete variable domain, with remaining parts taken from reference TRBV7-3 and TRBJ1-1, reads GAGVSQTPSNKVTEKGKYVELRCDPISGHTALYWYRQSLGQGPEFLIYFQGTGAADDSGLPNDRFFAVRPEGSVSTLKIQRTERGDSAVYLCASSMFVNTEAFFGQGTRLTVV.

The V call is TRBV15, the J call TRBJ2-2; 7 nucleotides agree with TRBD2. The CDR3 is made up of 15 amino acids. CDR1 is LNHNV and CDR2 is YYDKDF in the germline V gene (reference sequence). V trimming: 4 bases; J trimming: 1 base; junction bases outside the gene matches: 3. The CDR3 DNA reads as TGTGCCACCAGCAAGGAGCGGGGGAACACCGGGGAGCTGTTTTTT. It encodes CATSKERGNTGELFF.

This clone was recorded once. The chain recombines TRBV28 with TRBJ1-1; D is undetermined. Germline assignment: CDR1 MDHEN and CDR2 SYDVKM. The length of the CDR3 is 12 residues. The germline V and J ends were trimmed by 3 bases and 0 bases, with 2 bases remaining between them. The CDR3 sequence is CASSFMNTEAFF. CDR3 nucleotides: TGTGCCAGCAGTTTCATGAACACTGAAGCTTTCTTT.

This chain uses TRBV25-1 with TRBJ2-7; D is undetermined. This CDR3 contains 13 residues. Looked up from germline, CDR1 is MGHDK and CDR2 is SYGVNS. Trimming pared 5 bases from V and 2 bases from J, leaving 10 bases between. The CDR3 loop is CASSSQVTYEQYF. DNA of the CDR3: TGTGCCAGCAGTTCCCAGGTTACCTACGAGCAGTACTTC.

This clone is a singleton in its sample. The chain links TRBV5-8 to TRBJ2-5, with 7 bases fitting TRBD1. CDR1 is SGHTS and CDR2 is YDEGEE in the germline V gene. CDR3 size: 13 residues. The trim removed 4 bases at V and 5 bases at J, leaving 5 bases unmatched. The CDR3 reads CASSPTGYETQYF. The DNA of the CDR3 is TGTGCCAGCAGCCCGACAGGGTATGAGACCCAGTACTTC.

The V gene is TRBV6-1, the J gene TRBJ2-7; 8 bases map to TRBD1. Trimming cost V 7 bases and J 5 bases; bases outside gene matches: 4. The CDR3 totals 12 residues. Germline CDR1 reads MNHNS; CDR2 reads SASEGT. CDR3 bases: TGTGCCAGCATTGGACAGGGAAACGAGCAGTACTTC. Translation: CASIGQGNEQYF.

The genes are TRBV25-1 and TRBJ2-5; TRBD1 agrees at 9 bases. The tail of the sequence fits TRBJ2-7 better, so the J call may be wrong. The germline V gene encodes CDR1 MGHDK and CDR2 SYGVNS. CDR3 length: 14 residues. CDR3 nucleotide sequence: TGTGCCAGCAGTAGGGGACAGGGCCCCTACGAGCAGTACTTC. This sequence encodes CASSRGQGPYEQYF.

V is TRBV7-3 and J is TRBJ2-2; tentative D call: TRBD1 (5 bases). V dropped 0 bases and J dropped 0 bases, with 8 bases sitting between them. CDR1 and CDR2 from the germline V gene are SGHTA and FQGTGA. The CDR3 runs 16 residues. The CDR3 sequence: CASSLTGPANTGELFF. The DNA for the CDR3 is TGTGCCAGCAGCTTAACGGGGCCCGCGAACACCGGGGAGCTGTTTTTT.

The genes are TRBV19 and TRBJ2-3; D is possibly TRBD1 (5 bases). Germline V lookup: CDR1 LNHDA, CDR2 SQIVND (reference sequence). The CDR3 runs 16 residues. V lost 1 base to trimming and J lost 8 bases, with 19 bases between them. CDR3 nucleotide sequence: TGTGCCAGTAGTATAGGCCAGGGTTCCACCCTCGGTACGCAGTATTTT. Its protein is CASSIGQGSTLGTQYF.

V and J are TRBV5-1 and TRBJ2-1; D gene unclear. The CDR3 covers 14 residues. The ends were cut back, 4 bases at V and 7 bases at J, with 15 bases in the middle. From germline, CDR1 is SGHRS and CDR2 YFSETQ. The CDR3 protein is CASSPGSSRNEQFF. The CDR3 region has the DNA TGCGCCAGCAGCCCAGGCTCTAGTAGGAATGAGCAGTTCTTC.

This clone was seen only once. The rearrangement links TRBV18 to TRBJ2-5, with D possibly called TRBD1 or TRBD2 (6 bases each). CDR1 KGHSH and CDR2 LQKENI come from the germline V gene. This CDR3 comprises 16 residues. V shed 3 bases and J shed 1 base, with 15 bases lying between them. DNA for the CDR3: TGTGCCAGCTCACCGGGGGGCCGGGCGTCCCAAGAGACCCAGTACTTC. It yields the protein CASSPGGRASQETQYF.

This CDR3 is CASSYRDRDTEAFF. The CDR3 DNA is TGTGCCAGCAGTTATAGGGACAGGGACACTGAAGCTTTCTTT. The rearrangement joins TRBV6-1 to TRBJ1-1, with 9 bases identical to TRBD1. The V and J ends lost 5 bases and 3 bases, in that order; junction bases with no gene match: 4. The length of the CDR3 is 14 residues. Germline V lookup: CDR1 MNHNS, CDR2 SASEGT.

The V and J genes are TRBV7-2 and TRBJ2-7; TRBD2 might be the D (6 bases). V shed 3 bases and J shed 6 bases, with 12 bases lying between them. Germline CDR1 reads SGHTA; CDR2 reads FQGNSA. CDR3 size: 13 residues. The CDR3 DNA sequence: TGTGCCAGCAGCTTCGCCGGGACTGTCGAGCAGTACTTC. This translates into CASSFAGTVEQYF.

Here the CDR3 DNA reads TGTGCCAGCAGCTTATCGACAGGGGCCTACAATGAGCAGTTCTTC. This sequence encodes CASSLSTGAYNEQFF. The chain couples TRBV7-3 to TRBJ2-1; TRBD1 agrees at 8 bases. V shed 2 bases, J shed 2 bases, and the junction held 2 bases outside the gene matches. The CDR3 spans 15 residues. Looked up from germline, CDR1 is SGHTA and CDR2 is FQGTGA.

The rearrangement joins TRBV7-9 to TRBJ2-3, with D unclear. This CDR3 is built from 12 residues. Germline V gene sequence: CDR1 SEHNR, CDR2 FQNEAQ (reference sequence). With 4 bases removed from V and 2 bases from J, the gap between germline ends came to 4 bases. CDR3 nucleotide sequence: TGTGCCAGCAGCTCCTACACAGATACGCAGTATTTT. This sequence encodes CASSSYTDTQYF. The full variable domain, in which reference TRBV7-9 and TRBJ2-3 provide the parts outside the CDR3, is DTGVSQNPRHKITKRGQNVTFRCDPISEHNRLYWYRQTLGQGPEFLTYFQNEAQLEKSRLLSDRFSAERPKGSFSTLEIQRTEQGDSAMYLCASSSYTDTQYFGPGTRLTVL.

The rearrangement uses TRBV7-3 and TRBJ2-3; TRBD2 matches at 10 bases. After removal of 5 bases from V and 0 bases from J, the junction contained 2 bases not matched to a gene. The CDR3 has 15 residues. Germline V gene data show CDR1 as SGHTA and CDR2 as FQGTGA. The CDR3 nucleotides read TGTGCCAGCAGCACGACTAGCGGGAGCACAGATACGCAGTATTTT. It codes for CASSTTSGSTDTQYF.